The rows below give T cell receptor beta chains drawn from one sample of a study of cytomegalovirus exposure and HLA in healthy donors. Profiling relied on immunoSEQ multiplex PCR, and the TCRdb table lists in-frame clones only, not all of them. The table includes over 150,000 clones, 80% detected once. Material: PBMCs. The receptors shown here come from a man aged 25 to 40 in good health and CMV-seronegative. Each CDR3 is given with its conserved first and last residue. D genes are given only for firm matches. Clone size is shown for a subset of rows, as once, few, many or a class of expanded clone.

TGTGCCAGCAGCCCCGTGGCAGGGGTGTACTCTGGAAACACCATATATTTT CASSPVAGVYSGNTIYF - - TRBJ1-3 TRBV7-8
TGTGCCACCAGCAGAGATTTCGGGAACGCCGGGGAGCTGTTTTTT CATSRDFGNAGELFF - - TRBJ2-2 TRBV15
TGTGCCAGCAGCTTAGGGGCGGGAGGGCCCCCCTACAATGAGCAGTTCTTC CASSLGAGGPPYNEQFF TRBD2 - TRBJ2-1 TRBV7-2
TGTGCCAGCAGCTTGCTGGGACAGGGGGCATGGGAGCAGTACTTC CASSLLGQGAWEQYF TRBD1 - TRBJ2-7 TRBV5-6
TGTGCCAGCAGCGCTAAACAGGGGCCAGATACGCAGTATTTT CASSAKQGPDTQYF TRBD1 once TRBJ2-3 TRBV9
TGTGCCAGCAGCTTATCAGGAACTAGCGGGAGAATGAATGAGCAGTTCTTC CASSLSGTSGRMNEQFF TRBD2 - TRBJ2-1 TRBV5-4
TGTGCCAGCAGCCCTTGGGGGGGACCTAATGAAAAACTGTTTTTT CASSPWGGPNEKLFF - - TRBJ1-4 TRBV27
TGTGCCAGCTCACCAATTAACACAGATACGCAGTATTTT CASSPINTDTQYF - - TRBJ2-3 TRBV18
TGCGCCAGCAGCTTGGGCAAGAGCACCGGGGAGCTGTTTTTT CASSLGKSTGELFF - - TRBJ2-2 TRBV5-1
TGTGCCAGTAGTATCCAAGGGACAGCCTACGAGCAGTACTTC CASSIQGTAYEQYF TRBD1 few TRBJ2-7 TRBV19
TGTGCCACCAGCAGAGAACGGGGGATGGGGGCCAACGTCCTGACTTTC CATSRERGMGANVLTF - - TRBJ2-6 TRBV15
TGTGCCAGCAGTTTAAGTTTAGACAGACGACACTATGGCTACACCTTC CASSLSLDRRHYGYTF - - TRBJ1-2 TRBV27
TGTGCCAGCAGCTACCCCGGGAGTCGGGCTATTGAAGCTTTCTTT CASSYPGSRAIEAFF - - TRBJ1-1 TRBV5-4
TGTGCCATCGCGACGGGACAGGGGTTCTACGAGCAGTACTTC CAIATGQGFYEQYF TRBD1 - TRBJ2-7 TRBV6-5
TGTGCCAGCAGCCTTCAGGGGGCGCAAGGCTATGGCTACACCTTC CASSLQGAQGYGYTF TRBD1 - TRBJ1-2 TRBV7-9
TGTGCCAGCAGTTTGTCGGGGGATGGCTCCTACAATGAGCAGTTCTTC CASSLSGDGSYNEQFF - - TRBJ2-1 TRBV27
TGTGCCAGCAGCTTAGGACAGGGGGGCGAAGAGACCCAGTACTTC CASSLGQGGEETQYF TRBD1 once TRBJ2-5 TRBV11-3
TGTGCCATCAGTGGGGACAGGGAGGGACGGGAAAAACTGTTTTTT CAISGDREGREKLFF TRBD1 - TRBJ1-4 TRBV10-3
TGTGCCAGCAGCGTGGATGGGACAGGGTGGACTGAAGCTTTCTTT CASSVDGTGWTEAFF TRBD1 - TRBJ1-1 TRBV9
TGTGCCAGCAGCTTGCCGCGCGCGGGAGGGCCTGGGGAGCAGTACTTC CASSLPRAGGPGEQYF TRBD2 - TRBJ2-7 TRBV5-4
TGTGCCAGCAGCCCTGACAGGGGCAATCAGCCCCAGCATTTT CASSPDRGNQPQHF TRBD1 few TRBJ1-5 TRBV7-2
TGTGCCAGCAGCTCCGGGACAGGGGGCGTCTACGAGCAGTACTTC CASSSGTGGVYEQYF TRBD1 - TRBJ2-7 TRBV7-9
TGTGCCACCCGACAGGGGGCTAGCAATCAGCCCCAGCATTTT CATRQGASNQPQHF TRBD1 - TRBJ1-5 TRBV28
TGTGCCAGCAGCTCCGGACTAGCGGGAGGGAAGTACGAGCAGTACTTC CASSSGLAGGKYEQYF TRBD2 - TRBJ2-7 TRBV11-2
TGTGCCAGCAGTGGGGGCGGTGAGCAGTTCTTC CASSGGGEQFF - - TRBJ2-1 TRBV28
TGCGCCAGCAGTGAGTCGGCGGATCCGAGACAGGGGACGACAGATACGCAGTATTTT CASSESADPRQGTTDTQYF TRBD1 - TRBJ2-3 TRBV10-2
TGTGCCAGCAGAATCGGGACAGCCTCGAACACTGAAGCTTTCTTT CASRIGTASNTEAFF TRBD1 - TRBJ1-1 TRBV5-6
TGTGCCACCAGCAGAGAGAGGGAATGGGAGCAGTACTTC CATSREREWEQYF - - TRBJ2-7 TRBV15
TGTGCCAGCAGTTCCGGGGTTCCGGGCACAGATACGCAGTATTTT CASSSGVPGTDTQYF - - TRBJ2-3 TRBV27
TGTGCCAGCAGCCCCAAGGGGAAAACTAACTATGGCTACACCTTC CASSPKGKTNYGYTF - once TRBJ1-2 TRBV21-1
TGTGCCAGTAGTATGGGGACAGTTGAAGCTTTCTTT CASSMGTVEAFF TRBD1 few TRBJ1-1 TRBV19
TGCGCCAGCAGTGGCTATAGCAATCAGCCCCAGCATTTT CASSGYSNQPQHF - once TRBJ1-5 TRBV10-2
TGTGCCAGCAGTTTATCGACAGGGGGACTCTTGATCTACGAGCAGTACTTC CASSLSTGGLLIYEQYF TRBD1 - TRBJ2-7 TRBV27
TGTGCCAGCAGCTTGGGCCTCCTGTTATCCGGGACTGGGGCCAACGTCCTGACTTTC CASSLGLLLSGTGANVLTF - - TRBJ2-6 TRBV5-5
TGCGCCAGCAGTGCTACAGGGGATCATCAGCCCCAGCATTTT CASSATGDHQPQHF TRBD1 - TRBJ1-5 TRBV5-1
TGTGCCTGGCGGGGACAGGGGGGAAATCAGCCCCAGCATTTT CAWRGQGGNQPQHF TRBD1 - TRBJ1-5 TRBV30
TGTGCCTGGAGGAGACAGGCCCACTACGAGCAGTACTTC CAWRRQAHYEQYF - - TRBJ2-7 TRBV30
TGCAGCGCCCTGACAGGGGGGAACACTGAAGCTTTCTTT CSALTGGNTEAFF TRBD1 - TRBJ1-1 TRBV29-1
TGTGCCATCAGTGATCCGGACAGGGGGCATCGTCAGCCCCAGCATTTT CAISDPDRGHRQPQHF TRBD1 - TRBJ1-5 TRBV10-3
TGCGCCAGCAGTCAATCTATCGGGACAGGTGACTACGAGCAGTACTTC CASSQSIGTGDYEQYF TRBD1 once TRBJ2-7 TRBV5-1
TGTGCCAGCAGTTTAATGGCAGTTAGCAATCAGCCCCAGCATTTT CASSLMAVSNQPQHF - - TRBJ1-5 TRBV27
TGTGCCAGCACCAGACTGATCTCTTATAATTCACCCCTCCACTTT CASTRLISYNSPLHF - - TRBJ1-6 TRBV6-1
TGTGCCAGCAGTGAAGCGCCCCCTAGAGGGCAGTACTTC CASSEAPPRGQYF - - TRBJ2-7 TRBV2
TGTGCCAGCAGCCCATCGGGGGTGACGGGCTACACCTTC CASSPSGVTGYTF - few TRBJ1-2 TRBV5-5
TGTGCCAGCAGTTGGGGCAGGCGATCTTCCTATGGCTACACCTTC CASSWGRRSSYGYTF - - TRBJ1-2 TRBV6-5
TGTGCCAGCAGTTCCCGGACAGGCTTCTATGGCTACACCTTC CASSSRTGFYGYTF TRBD1 - TRBJ1-2 TRBV28
TGTGCCAGCAGTTTCCTAGTCAATGAGCAGTTCTTC CASSFLVNEQFF - - TRBJ2-1 TRBV6-6
TGTGCCAGCAGCGTGGGCACCTATTCACCCCTCCACTTT CASSVGTYSPLHF - few TRBJ1-6 TRBV9
TGCGCCAGCAGACCTCGACAGGGGAACACTGAAGCTTTCTTT CASRPRQGNTEAFF TRBD1 - TRBJ1-1 TRBV5-1
TGTGCCAGCAGCTCGGGGACTAGCGGCGACAATGAGCAGTTCTTC CASSSGTSGDNEQFF TRBD2 - TRBJ2-1 TRBV13
TGCAGCGGGGACTTTATGAACACTGAAGCTTTCTTT CSGDFMNTEAFF - - TRBJ1-1 TRBV29-1